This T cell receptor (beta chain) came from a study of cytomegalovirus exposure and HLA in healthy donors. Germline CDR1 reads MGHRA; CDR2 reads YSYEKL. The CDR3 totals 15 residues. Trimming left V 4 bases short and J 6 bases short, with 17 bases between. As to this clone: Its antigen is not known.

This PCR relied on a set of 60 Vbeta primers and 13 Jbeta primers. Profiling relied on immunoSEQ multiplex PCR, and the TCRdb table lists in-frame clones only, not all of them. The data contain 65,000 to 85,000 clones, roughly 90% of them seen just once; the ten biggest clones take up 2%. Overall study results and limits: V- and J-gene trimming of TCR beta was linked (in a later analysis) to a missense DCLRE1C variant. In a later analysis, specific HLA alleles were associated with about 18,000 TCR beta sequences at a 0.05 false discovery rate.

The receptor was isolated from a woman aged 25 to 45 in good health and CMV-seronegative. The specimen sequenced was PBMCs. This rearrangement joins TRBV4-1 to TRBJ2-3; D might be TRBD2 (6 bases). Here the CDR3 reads CASSRGTLSMDTQYF. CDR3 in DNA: TGCGCCAGCAGCCGTGGGACTCTAAGCATGGATACGCAGTATTTT.